This is a list of T cell receptor beta chains from one sample in a study of T-cell memory formation after mild COVID-19. TCRdb called the 5' RACE reads again in MiXCR, with one record for every CDR3 protein. The top ten clones hold around 9.2% of a sample with approximately 440,000 distinct CDR3 sequences, approximately 20% of them seen once. The sequenced sample consisted of PBMCs or a T cell subset sorted from them (not recorded which). Receptors were obtained from an adult woman who had mild COVID-19 (a few samples of this study predate the infection). Cell type and time point are not known. The CDR3 runs from the conserved cysteine through the conserved F or W. The D gene is left open where the match is weak. The size of a clone is reported for some rows only, either as once, few or many, or as a class for expanded clones.

CDR3nt: TGTGCCAGCAGCGGCTTATTTGAGCAGTTCTTC
CDR3aa: CASSGLFEQFF
abundance: few
d_gene: .
v_gene: TRBV7-9
j_gene: TRBJ2-1

CDR3nt: TGTGCCAGCAGTAACCTAGCGGGGATTTACAATGAGCAGTTCTTC
CDR3aa: CASSNLAGIYNEQFF
abundance: once
d_gene: TRBD2
v_gene: TRBV12-3/TRBV12-4
j_gene: TRBJ2-1

CDR3nt: TGTGCCAGCAGCCCTCTAGGACTGCGGAGCACAGATACGCAGTATTTT
CDR3aa: CASSPLGLRSTDTQYF
abundance: .
d_gene: .
v_gene: TRBV9
j_gene: TRBJ2-3

CDR3nt: TGTGCCAGCAGCTTTTATCAGGGACTAGGCTATGGCTACACCTTC
CDR3aa: CASSFYQGLGYGYTF
abundance: few
d_gene: .
v_gene: TRBV5-5
j_gene: TRBJ1-2

CDR3nt: TGTGCCAGCTCACCACCCGGCAGGGGCAGTAACACTGAAGCTTTCTTT
CDR3aa: CASSPPGRGSNTEAFF
abundance: few
d_gene: .
v_gene: TRBV18
j_gene: TRBJ1-1

CDR3nt: TGTGCCAGAAGCTTTCCAGGGGATCGGGAGACCCAGTACTTC
CDR3aa: CARSFPGDRETQYF
abundance: .
d_gene: .
v_gene: TRBV7-8
j_gene: TRBJ2-5

CDR3nt: TGTGCCAGCAGTCTCGGGAAGGGAGATACGCAGTATTTT
CDR3aa: CASSLGKGDTQYF
abundance: .
d_gene: .
v_gene: TRBV12-3/TRBV12-4
j_gene: TRBJ2-3

CDR3nt: TGTGCCAGCAACCCCACGGGGGGGAGCGAAGCTTTCTTT
CDR3aa: CASNPTGGSEAFF
abundance: .
d_gene: .
v_gene: TRBV6-5
j_gene: TRBJ1-1

CDR3nt: TGTGCCAGCAGCCAAGAAGGGAACACCATATATTTT
CDR3aa: CASSQEGNTIYF
abundance: .
d_gene: .
v_gene: TRBV3-1
j_gene: TRBJ1-3

CDR3nt: TGTGCCAGCAGTTTATTAGTAACAGGTCCTGAAGCTTTCTTT
CDR3aa: CASSLLVTGPEAFF
abundance: few
d_gene: .
v_gene: TRBV27
j_gene: TRBJ1-1

CDR3nt: TGCAGCGTCACCGGGACAGGGAGCTCCTACAATGAGCAGTTCTTC
CDR3aa: CSVTGTGSSYNEQFF
abundance: .
d_gene: TRBD1
v_gene: TRBV29-1
j_gene: TRBJ2-1

CDR3nt: TGTGCCAGCAGCGACGGGGTTAGCACAGATACGCAGTATTTT
CDR3aa: CASSDGVSTDTQYF
abundance: .
d_gene: .
v_gene: TRBV12-3/TRBV12-4
j_gene: TRBJ2-3

CDR3nt: TGTGCCACCAGCAGAGATGATCTTCTCTGGGACGGCGATCAGCCCCAGCATTTT
CDR3aa: CATSRDDLLWDGDQPQHF
abundance: .
d_gene: .
v_gene: TRBV15
j_gene: TRBJ1-5

CDR3nt: TGTGCCAGCAGCCCTCTTTTACTAGTTGGCACAGATACGCAGTATTTT
CDR3aa: CASSPLLLVGTDTQYF
abundance: many
d_gene: .
v_gene: TRBV3-1
j_gene: TRBJ2-3

CDR3nt: TGTGCCAGCAGCTTCAGGGGGGAGCAGTTCTTC
CDR3aa: CASSFRGEQFF
abundance: many
d_gene: TRBD1
v_gene: TRBV5-4
j_gene: TRBJ2-1

CDR3nt: TGCAGTGCTAGACCCGCGGAACACCCTCAAGAGACCCAGTACTTC
CDR3aa: CSARPAEHPQETQYF
abundance: few
d_gene: .
v_gene: TRBV20-1
j_gene: TRBJ2-5

CDR3nt: TGCAGTGCTAGGGAGCGGGAATACTACAATGAGCAGTTCTTC
CDR3aa: CSAREREYYNEQFF
abundance: few
d_gene: TRBD2
v_gene: TRBV20-1
j_gene: TRBJ2-1

CDR3nt: TGTGCCAGCAGCTTAGTCCCTAGCGGCAGTGAGCAGTTCTTC
CDR3aa: CASSLVPSGSEQFF
abundance: many
d_gene: TRBD2
v_gene: TRBV7-9
j_gene: TRBJ2-1

CDR3nt: TGCGCCAGCAGCCTACAGGGGGGCGAGACAGATACGCAGTATTTT
CDR3aa: CASSLQGGETDTQYF
abundance: .
d_gene: TRBD1
v_gene: TRBV5-1
j_gene: TRBJ2-3

CDR3nt: TGTGCCAGCAGTTCTCGAGGTAGGGACACTGAAGCTTTCTTT
CDR3aa: CASSSRGRDTEAFF
abundance: few
d_gene: .
v_gene: TRBV12-3/TRBV12-4
j_gene: TRBJ1-1

CDR3nt: TGTGCCAGCAGTCTAGGGGACAGGAGGGAGACCCAGTACTTC
CDR3aa: CASSLGDRRETQYF
abundance: many
d_gene: TRBD1
v_gene: TRBV12-3/TRBV12-4
j_gene: TRBJ2-5

CDR3nt: TGTGCCAGCAGTGACGGACAGGGGGGCTACAATGAGCAGTTCTTC
CDR3aa: CASSDGQGGYNEQFF
abundance: .
d_gene: TRBD1
v_gene: TRBV2
j_gene: TRBJ2-1

CDR3nt: TGCAGTGCTCTGAGGGCCCCGGGCTACACCTTC
CDR3aa: CSALRAPGYTF
abundance: .
d_gene: .
v_gene: TRBV20-1
j_gene: TRBJ1-2

CDR3nt: TGTGCCCAGAGCGCGGGAGCAACAGATACGCAGTATTTT
CDR3aa: CAQSAGATDTQYF
abundance: .
d_gene: TRBD2
v_gene: TRBV12-3/TRBV12-4
j_gene: TRBJ2-3

CDR3nt: TGTGCCAGCAGCAAAGGCAGGGAAGGCACAGATACGCAGTATTTT
CDR3aa: CASSKGREGTDTQYF
abundance: .
d_gene: .
v_gene: TRBV21-1
j_gene: TRBJ2-3

CDR3nt: TGCGCCAGCAGCCCGAGGGGGCAGGGGCTCCTCTCTGGGGCCAACGTCCTGACTTTC
CDR3aa: CASSPRGQGLLSGANVLTF
abundance: .
d_gene: TRBD1
v_gene: TRBV5-1
j_gene: TRBJ2-6

CDR3nt: TGTGCCAGCAGCTTGAGGAGAGAAGAGGAGCAGTTCTTC
CDR3aa: CASSLRREEEQFF
abundance: .
d_gene: .
v_gene: TRBV7-2
j_gene: TRBJ2-1

CDR3nt: TGTGCCAGCAGCTTGGCCACTAGCAGTAATGAGCAGTTCTTC
CDR3aa: CASSLATSSNEQFF
abundance: many
d_gene: .
v_gene: TRBV5-5
j_gene: TRBJ2-1

CDR3nt: TGCAGTGCTAGATCCGACGGGGGCGCAGGCTACACCTTC
CDR3aa: CSARSDGGAGYTF
abundance: .
d_gene: .
v_gene: TRBV20-1
j_gene: TRBJ1-2

CDR3nt: TGTGCCAGCAGTTATCGACAGGGGTTGCAAGAGACCCAGTACTTC
CDR3aa: CASSYRQGLQETQYF
abundance: .
d_gene: TRBD1
v_gene: TRBV7-9
j_gene: TRBJ2-5

CDR3nt: TGTGCCAGCAGCTCCGAACTAGACTTCAATGAGCAGTTCTTC
CDR3aa: CASSSELDFNEQFF
abundance: .
d_gene: .
v_gene: TRBV7-8
j_gene: TRBJ2-1

CDR3nt: TGTGCCAGCAGCCCTGTGATAGCGGGCACAGATACGCAGTATTTT
CDR3aa: CASSPVIAGTDTQYF
abundance: .
d_gene: .
v_gene: TRBV5-6
j_gene: TRBJ2-3

CDR3nt: TGCGCCAGCAGCCAACAGGGGGTACAAGAGACCCAGTACTTC
CDR3aa: CASSQQGVQETQYF
abundance: few
d_gene: TRBD1
v_gene: TRBV5-1
j_gene: TRBJ2-5

CDR3nt: TGCGCCAGCAGCCAAGCACTAACCACCTACGAGCAGTACTTC
CDR3aa: CASSQALTTYEQYF
abundance: .
d_gene: .
v_gene: TRBV4-1
j_gene: TRBJ2-7

CDR3nt: TGCAGCGTTGAAGATCGGAACGCTGGATACGAGCAGTACTTC
CDR3aa: CSVEDRNAGYEQYF
abundance: .
d_gene: .
v_gene: TRBV29-1
j_gene: TRBJ2-7

CDR3nt: TGCGCCAGCAGCTTCTCAGCGGGTTCCTACACTGAAGCTTTCTTT
CDR3aa: CASSFSAGSYTEAFF
abundance: .
d_gene: .
v_gene: TRBV5-1
j_gene: TRBJ1-1

CDR3nt: TGTGCCAGCAGCCCTTCCCTGATTTTCAAGGGACAGGCACCGGGACTAGCAGGTCCAGATACGCAGTATTTT
CDR3aa: CASSPSLIFKGQAPGLAGPDTQYF
abundance: .
d_gene: .
v_gene: TRBV7-8
j_gene: TRBJ2-3

CDR3nt: TGCAGCGTTTCCCCTACAGGGATGAACACTGAAGCTTTCTTT
CDR3aa: CSVSPTGMNTEAFF
abundance: .
d_gene: .
v_gene: TRBV29-1
j_gene: TRBJ1-1

CDR3nt: TGTGCCAGCAGCCCCTTTAGGGGTAACACCGGGGAGCTGTTTTTT
CDR3aa: CASSPFRGNTGELFF
abundance: few
d_gene: .
v_gene: TRBV12-3/TRBV12-4
j_gene: TRBJ2-2

CDR3nt: TGTGCCAGCAGCCCCCAGACAGGGCGGGATACGCAGTATTTT
CDR3aa: CASSPQTGRDTQYF
abundance: .
d_gene: TRBD1
v_gene: TRBV7-3
j_gene: TRBJ2-3

CDR3nt: TGCAGCGTTGAAGATCCGACCCAAGAGACCCAGTACTTC
CDR3aa: CSVEDPTQETQYF
abundance: .
d_gene: .
v_gene: TRBV29-1
j_gene: TRBJ2-5

CDR3nt: TGCAGTGCTAGAGTAAGGGCGGGAAATAGGGACAATGAGCAGTTCTTC
CDR3aa: CSARVRAGNRDNEQFF
abundance: .
d_gene: .
v_gene: TRBV20-1
j_gene: TRBJ2-1

CDR3nt: TGCAGTGCTACCGGGCGGACCAATCAGTTCTTC
CDR3aa: CSATGRTNQFF
abundance: .
d_gene: .
v_gene: TRBV20-1
j_gene: TRBJ2-1

CDR3nt: TGTGCCAGCAATGGCAGGGCGAACGCGAACACCGGGGAGCTGTTTTTT
CDR3aa: CASNGRANANTGELFF
abundance: .
d_gene: .
v_gene: TRBV3-1
j_gene: TRBJ2-2

CDR3nt: TGCGCCAGCAGCTTGGACGGGCGGGGGGGCAGGAAGACCCAGTACTTC
CDR3aa: CASSLDGRGGRKTQYF
abundance: .
d_gene: TRBD2
v_gene: TRBV5-1
j_gene: TRBJ2-5